This T cell receptor beta chain was recovered during a study of cytomegalovirus exposure and HLA in healthy donors. The study's findings and limits: Listed as cytomegalovirus-associated were 170 or so TCR beta chains. Both high specificity and high sensitivity reportedly marked the classifier's diagnosis of cytomegalovirus status.

Losses at the gene ends were 4 bases for V and 5 bases for J; bases not matched to a gene: 6. Per the germline V gene, CDR1 is SGHRS and CDR2 is YFSETQ. The CDR3 is made up of 15 amino acids. Remarks on this clone: Its antigen is undetermined.

Using immunoSEQ multiplex PCR, the repertoire was profiled, and TCRdb retains in-frame clones only, with some absent. The sample shows under 75,000 clones, 80% to 95% of them seen only once. V is TRBV5-1 and J is TRBJ2-1; TRBD2 matches at 10 bases. The sequence was collected from a young man in good health and CMV-seropositive. The material sequenced was PBMCs. Here the CDR3 reads CASSLTSGKNNEQFF. In nucleotides, the CDR3 is TGCGCCAGCAGCCTCACTAGCGGGAAGAACAATGAGCAGTTCTTC.